The 26 T cell receptor beta chains given below trace back to one sample, sequenced in a study of blood T cell repertoires in COVID-19. Sequencing used immunoSEQ multiplex PCR; TCRdb keeps in-frame clones, though not all of them. The profile shows about 130,000 clones, about 92% of them singletons. The specimen sequenced was peripheral blood. Receptor source: a man in his sixties with COVID-19, enrolled during active disease.

J is TRBJ2-1 and V is TRBV29-1; a possible D gene is TRBD1 (5 bases). CDR3 length equals 12 residues. Deletions cut 4 bases from V and 5 bases from J, with 9 bases between. Germline loops: CDR1 SQVTM, CDR2 ANQGSEA. The CDR3 coding sequence is TGCAGCGTTGGATGGGGCGACAATGAGCAGTTCTTC. It specifies CSVGWGDNEQFF.

The genes are TRBV11-1 and TRBJ1-1, with D possibly TRBD1 on 6 matching bases. This CDR3 spans 12 amino acids. CDR1 is SGHAT and CDR2 is FQDESV in the germline V gene (reference sequence). Trimming pared 9 bases from V and 4 bases from J, leaving 12 bases between. The CDR3 bases are TGTGCCAGTGCCGAGACAGGCACTGAAGCTTTCTTT. Translation: CASAETGTEAFF.

J is TRBJ2-5 and V is TRBV5-1, with D possibly TRBD2 on 6 matching bases. Germline CDR1 is SGHRS and CDR2 is YFSETQ. There are 14 residues in the CDR3. V was shortened by 4 bases and J by 7 bases, with 17 bases between the two germline ends. CDR3 protein: CASSAGTGDWTQYF. CDR3 nucleotide sequence: TGCGCCAGCAGCGCCGGGACTGGGGACTGGACCCAGTACTTC. The complete variable domain, with remaining parts taken from reference TRBV5-1 and TRBJ2-5, reads KAGVTQTPRYLIKTRGQQVTLSCSPISGHRSVSWYQQTPGQGLQFLFEYFSETQRNKGNFPGRFSGRQFSNSRSEMNVSTLELGDSALYLCASSAGTGDWTQYFGPGTRLLVL.

The J gene is TRBJ2-7, the V gene TRBV11-3; no firm D call. The CDR3 totals 13 residues. Looked up from germline, CDR1 is SGHNT and CDR2 is YENEEA. V was clipped by 0 bases and J by 7 bases, with 10 bases between them. The CDR3 sequence is CASSLDQSREQYF. The DNA of the CDR3 is TGTGCCAGCAGCTTAGATCAGTCTAGGGAGCAGTACTTC.

This chain joins TRBV5-1 and TRBJ2-2; D may be TRBD1 (5 bases). V was pared by 4 bases and J by 2 bases, with 9 bases between. The CDR3 loop spans 14 amino acids. Germline V gene sequence: CDR1 SGHRS, CDR2 YFSETQ. CDR3 DNA sequence: TGCGCCAGCAGCATTGACAGCAACACCGGGGAGCTGTTTTTT. Translating it yields CASSIDSNTGELFF.

This chain links TRBV21-1 with TRBJ2-1; the table calls TRBD1, which could not be checked here. TRBV21-1 is a pseudogene segment. This CDR3 has 16 residues. The chain's CDR3 is CASNTDSSSSYNEQFF. DNA of the CDR3: TGTGCCAGCAACACGGACAGTTCCAGCTCCTACAATGAGCAGTTCTTC.

In its sample, this clone was seen once. The chain links TRBV5-1 to TRBJ2-5, with D possibly matching TRBD2 (6 bases). CDR1 and CDR2 (germline): SGHRS, YFSETQ. The CDR3 extends over 15 amino acids. V gave up 0 bases and J gave up 3 bases, with 12 bases separating them. The CDR3 nucleotides read TGCGCCAGCAGCTTGGCCACCGGGGGAGAAGAGACCCAGTACTTC. It codes for CASSLATGGEETQYF. The full variable domain, completed using reference TRBV5-1 and TRBJ2-5, is KAGVTQTPRYLIKTRGQQVTLSCSPISGHRSVSWYQQTPGQGLQFLFEYFSETQRNKGNFPGRFSGRQFSNSRSEMNVSTLELGDSALYLCASSLATGGEETQYFGPGTRLLVL.

Only a few counts were recorded for this clone. This chain joins TRBV5-1 and TRBJ1-1, with D maybe TRBD1 (5 bases). The V gene's germline CDR1 is SGHRS and CDR2 YFSETQ. The CDR3 has 13 amino acids. V was shortened by 6 bases and J by 1 base, with 10 bases between the two germline ends. Here the CDR3 reads CASNPTGNTEAFF. Here the CDR3 DNA reads TGCGCCAGCAACCCTACAGGGAACACTGAAGCTTTCTTT.

The gene calls are TRBV7-6 and TRBJ1-1; D uncertain. The CDR3 totals 14 residues. Trimming left V 5 bases short and J 1 base short, with 11 bases between. Germline-derived CDR1 and CDR2 are SGHVS and FNYEAQ. CDR3 sequence reads: CASSVLEANTEAFF. The CDR3 region has the DNA TGTGCCAGCAGCGTCCTGGAGGCGAACACTGAAGCTTTCTTT.

The chain carries TRBV9 and TRBJ1-1; TRBD1 is a possible D gene (5 bases). This CDR3 is 14 amino acids long. Trimming removed 0 bases from V and 5 bases from J, with 11 bases in between. Germline CDR1 reads SGDLS; CDR2 reads YYNGEE. CDR3: CASSVDQGGTEAFF. DNA for the CDR3: TGTGCCAGCAGCGTAGATCAGGGAGGTACTGAAGCTTTCTTT.

The chain is built from TRBV5-4 and TRBJ1-2, with 7 bases lining up with TRBD1. This CDR3 has 15 amino acids. Germline V CDR1 and CDR2: SGHNT, YYREEE (reference sequence). Trimming at V came to 0 bases and at J to 1 base, leaving 3 bases not matched to a gene. CDR3 loop: CASSLGQGGNYGYTF. The DNA of the CDR3 is TGTGCCAGCAGCTTGGGACAGGGTGGTAACTATGGCTACACCTTC.

The V call is TRBV19, the J call TRBJ2-7; possibly TRBD2 for D (6 bases). The CDR3 runs to 13 residues. The germline gives CDR1 LNHDA, CDR2 SQIVND (reference sequence). V was trimmed by 8 bases and J by 2 bases, leaving 13 bases between them. CDR3 coding DNA: TGTGCCAGTCAGGCGGAGGGAGCCTACGAGCAGTACTTC. This gives the protein CASQAEGAYEQYF.

This chain connects TRBV2 to TRBJ2-2; D is perhaps TRBD2 (5 bases). This CDR3 spans 13 amino acids. The germline V gene has CDR1 SNHLY and CDR2 FYNNEI. The V end lost 0 bases, the J end lost 6 bases, and 5 bases lay between the germline ends. CDR3 sequence reads: CASSEARAGELFF. For the CDR3, the DNA is TGTGCCAGCAGTGAAGCGAGGGCCGGGGAGCTGTTTTTT.

With respect to this clone: Compared with germline, one end of the junction differs, possibly owing to a read error. The chain employs TRBV18 and TRBJ1-6, with a tentative D call TRBD1 (6 bases). CDR3 length: 15 amino acids. Per germline, CDR1 KGHSH and CDR2 LQKENI. The CDR3 nucleotides read TGTGCCAGCTCACCCCAGGGGATCTATGATTCACCCCTCCACTTT. Translation: CASSPQGIYDSPLHF.

This chain uses TRBV2 with TRBJ1-4; 9 bases are shared with TRBD1. Trimming removed 7 bases from V and 8 bases from J; junction bases left unmatched: 8. The V gene's germline CDR1 is SNHLY and CDR2 FYNNEI. The CDR3 has 14 amino acids. The CDR3 is CASTLTGQGEKLFF. As DNA, the CDR3 is TGTGCCAGCACCCTCACAGGACAGGGGGAAAAACTGTTTTTT.

V usage is TRBV27 and J usage is TRBJ1-6; D is perhaps TRBD1 (6 bases). The CDR3 has 14 amino acids. Germline V gives CDR1 MNHEY, CDR2 SMNVEV (reference sequence). The V gene lost 2 bases and the J gene lost 7 bases, with 9 bases spanning the gap. CDR3 sequence: CASSLAGENSPLHF. CDR3 in DNA: TGTGCCAGCAGTTTAGCAGGGGAGAATTCACCCCTCCACTTT.

This clone was detected once. The J gene is TRBJ2-1, the V gene TRBV9, with D uncertain. With 0 bases removed from V and 5 bases from J, the gap between germline ends came to 12 bases. The CDR3 has 15 residues. Germline V CDR1 and CDR2: SGDLS, YYNGEE. In DNA, the CDR3 is TGTGCCAGCAGCGTAGGGGCAGGCCATGACAATGAGCAGTTCTTC. Translating it yields CASSVGAGHDNEQFF.

The V gene is TRBV5-8, the J gene TRBJ1-4; perhaps TRBD1 as D (5 bases). Trimming removed 2 bases at V and 8 bases at J, with 10 bases between. The germline V gene has CDR1 SGHTS and CDR2 YDEGEE. The CDR3 loop spans 13 amino acids. The CDR3 protein is CASSFGGEEKLFF. Here the CDR3 DNA reads TGTGCCAGCAGCTTTGGAGGGGAGGAAAAACTGTTTTTT.

The genes are TRBV28 and TRBJ2-7, with 7 bases matching TRBD1. V lost 3 bases and J lost 1; bases outside the gene matches: 9. The length of the CDR3 is 16 residues. In germline, CDR1 is MDHEN, CDR2 SYDVKM. CDR3 residues: CASSFVVGTASYEQYF. CDR3 coding DNA: TGTGCCAGCAGTTTTGTAGTCGGGACAGCTTCCTACGAGCAGTACTTC.

V is TRBV2 and J is TRBJ1-4; a possible D gene is TRBD1 (6 bases). CDR1 and CDR2 (germline): SNHLY, FYNNEI. The CDR3 consists of 15 residues. V lost 7 bases, J lost 1 base, and 13 bases lay in between. This chain's CDR3 is CASTARRGTNEKLFF. Here the CDR3 DNA reads TGTGCCAGCACCGCGCGCAGGGGAACTAATGAAAAACTGTTTTTT.

The rearrangement links TRBV2 to TRBJ1-3; 9 bases are a match to TRBD1. CDR1 is SNHLY and CDR2 is FYNNEI in the germline V gene. The CDR3 loop spans 17 amino acids. Unmatched junction bases numbered 8, after V lost 5 bases and J lost 0 bases. CDR3 sequence reads: CASSLTGGTFSGNTIYF. CDR3 bases: TGTGCCAGCAGTTTAACAGGGGGCACCTTCTCTGGAAACACCATATATTTT.

CDR3 in amino acids: CASSPRTGANYGYTF. Written as DNA, the CDR3 is TGTGCCAGCAGCCCACGGACAGGAGCTAACTATGGCTACACCTTC. The rearrangement joins TRBV7-8 to TRBJ1-2, with 7 bases lining up with TRBD1. The CDR3 length is 15 residues. The junction had 6 bases not matched to a gene; V was cut back by 5 bases and J by 0 bases. Germline CDR1 and CDR2: SGHVS and FQNEAQ. The whole variable domain, remainder taken from reference TRBV7-8 and TRBJ1-2, is GAGVSQSPRYKVAKRGQDVALRCDPISGHVSLFWYQQALGQGPEFLTYFQNEAQLDKSGLPSDRFFAERPEGSVSTLKIQRTQQEDSAVYLCASSPRTGANYGYTFGSGTRLTVV.

V is TRBV5-8 and J is TRBJ2-7; possible D gene TRBD1, 5 bases. The CDR3 consists of 14 residues. The V and J ends lost 4 bases and 2 bases respectively, with 13 bases between them. Germline values: CDR1 SGHTS, CDR2 YDEGEE. The CDR3 sequence: CASSRTSGPYEQYF. Written as DNA, the CDR3 is TGTGCCAGCAGCAGAACGTCAGGGCCCTACGAGCAGTACTTC. Combining the CDR3 with reference TRBV5-8 and TRBJ2-7 gives the whole variable domain EAGVTQSPTHLIKTRGQQATLRCSPISGHTSVYWYQQALGLGLQFLLWYDEGEERNRGNFPPRFSGRQFPNYSSELNVNALELEDSALYLCASSRTSGPYEQYFGPGTRLTVT.

The V call is TRBV27, the J call TRBJ2-7; D is possibly TRBD1 (7 bases). This CDR3 is built from 17 residues. Germline CDR1 reads MNHEY; CDR2 reads SMNVEV (reference sequence). Between the trimmed V and J ends, which lost 3 bases and 2 bases, there was a span of 20 bases. The CDR3 DNA reads TGTGCCAGCAGTTTGGGCCTAGGGCAGGGGGGAACCTACGAGCAGTACTTC. This translates into CASSLGLGQGGTYEQYF.

A single count supports this clone. The chain is built from TRBV15 and TRBJ1-2, with D hard to call. Germline CDR1 and CDR2: LNHNV and YYDKDF (reference sequence). The CDR3 consists of 15 residues. V lost 5 bases, J lost 4 bases, and 17 bases lay in between. CDR3 DNA sequence: TGTGCCACCAGCTCGAGTCGCGGTTCAATCTATGGCTACACCTTC. Amino acid sequence: CATSSSRGSIYGYTF.

The V call is TRBV2, the J call TRBJ1-5; perhaps TRBD1 as D (5 bases). Trimming took off 2 bases at V and 6 bases at J, with 11 bases between the two ends. The CDR3 sequence is 14 residues long. CDR1 SNHLY and CDR2 FYNNEI come from the germline V gene. The CDR3 loop is CASSEQGLLQPQHF. Here the CDR3 DNA reads TGTGCCAGCAGTGAACAGGGTCTACTTCAGCCCCAGCATTTT.